This T cell receptor (beta chain) was identified in a study of shared clonotypes between healthy human individuals. V shed 1 base and J shed 5 bases, with 13 bases lying between them. CDR1 is SEHNR, CDR2 FQNEAQ, per germline (reference sequence). This CDR3 region has 15 residues. Assay: immunoSEQ multiplex PCR; the TCRdb copy retains only in-frame clones and omits some. This table holds about 600,000 clones, about 80% found once. The clonotype originates from a woman aged 40 to 50 in good health. Some clones in this sample may be carry-over from other donors' samples. The sample was PBMCs. The chain combines TRBV7-9 with TRBJ2-3, with D possibly TRBD1 on 6 matching bases. CDR3 DNA: TGTGCCAGCAGCTTAGGGCTGGGGGCGCGAGATACGCAGTATTTT. Protein: CASSLGLGARDTQYF. Full variable domain (rest looked up from reference TRBV7-9 and TRBJ2-3): DTGVSQNPRHKITKRGQNVTFRCDPISEHNRLYWYRQTLGQGPEFLTYFQNEAQLEKSRLLSDRFSAERPKGSFSTLEIQRTEQGDSAMYLCASSLGLGARDTQYFGPGTRLTVL.